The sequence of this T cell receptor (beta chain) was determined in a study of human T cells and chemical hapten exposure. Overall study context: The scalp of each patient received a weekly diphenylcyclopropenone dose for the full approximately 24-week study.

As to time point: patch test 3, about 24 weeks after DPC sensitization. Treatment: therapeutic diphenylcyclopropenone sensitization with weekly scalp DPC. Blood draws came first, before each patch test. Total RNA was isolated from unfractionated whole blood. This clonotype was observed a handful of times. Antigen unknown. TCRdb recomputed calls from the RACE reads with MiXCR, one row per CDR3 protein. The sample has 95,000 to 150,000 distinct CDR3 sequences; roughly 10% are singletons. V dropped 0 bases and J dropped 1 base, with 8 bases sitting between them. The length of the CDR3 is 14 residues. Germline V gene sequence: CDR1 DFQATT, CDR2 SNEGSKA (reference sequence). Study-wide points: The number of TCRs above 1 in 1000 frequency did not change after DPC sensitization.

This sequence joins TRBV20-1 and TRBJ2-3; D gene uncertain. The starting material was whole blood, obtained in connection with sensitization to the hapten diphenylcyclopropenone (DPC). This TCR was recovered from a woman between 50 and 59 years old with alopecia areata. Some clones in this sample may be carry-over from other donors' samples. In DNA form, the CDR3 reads TGCAGTGCTAGAGATCCCGCTCGCACAGATACGCAGTATTTT. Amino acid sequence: CSARDPARTDTQYF.